One sample yielded the 14 T cell receptor beta chains listed below, sequenced in a study of CXCR3-negative and CXCR3-positive naive CD8 T cells. Findings of the study overall: More hydrophobic TRB CDR3s were found in CXCR3-positive naive cells than in CXCR3-negative naive cells.

These TCRs' antigens remain unknown. The TRB cDNA libraries were prepared by 5' RACE with UMI labels. No DNA is given; TCRdb re-called the 5' RACE reads and lists each CDR3 protein once. This sample's table has fewer than 90,000 distinct CDR3 sequences. The specimen was naive CXCR3+ CD8+ T cells from blood. Subset described: CD45RO-CCR7+CD27+CD95- naive CD8+ T cells expressing CXCR3 (TNR3+). Receptors were obtained from a human donor in good health. Some clones in this sample may be carry-over from other donors' samples.

The chain couples TRBV6-2 or TRBV6-3 to TRBJ2-2; there is no DNA to check the TCRdb D call of TRBD2. From germline, CDR1 is MNHEY and CDR2 SVGEGT. The length of the CDR3 is 15 residues. This chain's CDR3 is CASSVGQSHTGELFF.

The chain has TRBV29-1 and TRBJ2-7; with no DNA, the TCRdb D assignment of TRBD1 cannot be verified. The germline V gene has CDR1 SQVTM and CDR2 ANQGSEA. The CDR3 runs to 14 residues. The CDR3 is CSVDPGQGNYEQYF.

This chain uses TRBV9 with TRBJ2-2. Looked up from germline, CDR1 is SGDLS and CDR2 is YYNGEE. CDR3 length equals 11 residues. The CDR3 loop is CASSRPGELFF.

CDR3 protein: CASSDLTGVGANVLTF. The rearrangement links TRBV12-3 or TRBV12-4 to TRBJ2-6; TCRdb's D call of TRBD1 is untestable without DNA. The CDR3 extends over 16 amino acids.

This rearrangement joins TRBV7-9 to TRBJ2-3; no DNA is available, so the TRBD1 call from TCRdb remains unchecked. The CDR3 contains 14 residues. The germline gives CDR1 SEHNR, CDR2 FQNEAQ (reference sequence). CDR3 residues: CASSGQITTDTQYF.

The chain employs TRBV29-1 and TRBJ2-1; the D gene TCRdb calls, TRBD1, cannot be checked with no DNA. CDR3 size: 15 residues. CDR1 is SQVTM and CDR2 is ANQGSEA in the germline V gene. The CDR3 sequence: CSVFTSSRGHNEQFF.

V and J are TRBV1 and TRBJ1-2. TRBV1 represents a pseudogene. The CDR3 is made up of 17 amino acids. The CDR3 loop reads CTSSQDFARDENYGYTF.

The chain links TRBV3-1 to TRBJ1-1. CDR1 and CDR2 (germline): LGHDT, YNNKEL (reference sequence). The CDR3 extends over 15 amino acids. CDR3 protein: CASSQDRRQNTEAFF.

V gene TRBV25-1 combines with J gene TRBJ1-1; TCRdb's assignment of TRBD1 cannot be checked, as there is no DNA. This CDR3 has 15 amino acids. Per the germline V gene, CDR1 is MGHDK and CDR2 is SYGVNS. CDR3 loop: CASSEYETANTEAFF.

This chain joins TRBV18 and TRBJ2-4; TCRdb's assignment of TRBD1 cannot be checked, as there is no DNA. Germline V gene data show CDR1 as KGHSH and CDR2 as LQKENI. The CDR3 contains 17 residues. CDR3 in amino acids: CASSPLDRGPAKNIQYF. The full variable domain, in which reference TRBV18 and TRBJ2-4 provide the parts outside the CDR3, is NAGVMQNPRHLVRRRGQEARLRCSPMKGHSHVYWYRQLPEEGLKFMVYLQKENIIDESGMPKERFSAEFPKEGPSILRIQQVVRGDSAAYFCASSPLDRGPAKNIQYFGAGTRLSVL.

This rearrangement joins TRBV5-1 to TRBJ2-1; checking the TCRdb D call of TRBD1 is not possible without DNA. Germline assignment: CDR1 SGHRS and CDR2 YFSETQ. This CDR3 spans 21 amino acids. This CDR3 is CASSLILIEATDRVSYNEQFF.

The chain uses TRBV7-9 and TRBJ2-1; the TRBD1 assignment by TCRdb is unverifiable without DNA. The germline gives CDR1 SEHNR, CDR2 FQNEAQ (reference sequence). The CDR3 totals 14 residues. The CDR3 protein is CASSPRTGENEQFF.

The chain carries TRBV7-9 and TRBJ2-3. CDR1 is SEHNR and CDR2 is FQNEAQ in the germline V gene (reference sequence). This CDR3 is 13 amino acids long. The CDR3 reads CASSLVDTDTQYF.

The gene calls are TRBV5-1 and TRBJ1-5; lacking DNA, the TRBD1 call made by TCRdb goes unchecked. CDR3 size: 16 residues. Germline V gene sequence: CDR1 SGHRS, CDR2 YFSETQ. The CDR3 protein is CASSLGQGGPNQPQHF.